The entry below describes one T cell receptor (beta chain). Under the authors' procedure: Reference gene primers were amplified, and this amplification served to estimate nucleated cell counts. This table comes from immunoSEQ multiplex PCR, and its TCRdb copy is limited to in-frame clones, with some not included. From that table come the V and J calls and clone size; the DNA was used to work out D and trimming. The sample comprises about 92,000 clones, 87% of which are singletons, and 18% rests with the top ten. The data originate from a study of blood T cell repertoires in COVID-19. The receptor was derived from a woman aged 55-75 years with COVID-19, enrolled during active disease. What was sequenced was peripheral blood.

CDR3 sequence reads: CASPHRTGLGETQYF. The CDR3 coding sequence is TGTGCCAGCCCCCACCGAACAGGGCTAGGAGAGACCCAGTACTTC. The chain recombines TRBV27 with TRBJ2-5; TRBD1 might be the D (6 bases). The ends were cut back, 8 bases at V and 4 bases at J, with 20 bases in the middle. CDR1 is MNHEY, CDR2 SMNVEV, per germline (reference sequence). The CDR3 sequence is 15 residues long.